The next 27 T cell receptor beta chains were all read from a single sample in a study of T cell changes during pregnancy in multiple sclerosis. Only in-frame clones appear in the TCRdb table, and some are missing; sequencing was by immunoSEQ multiplex PCR. The sample has around 57,000 clones, over 80% seen once. The input for sequencing was CD4+ T cells from peripheral blood mononuclear cells, taken after pregnancy. The origin of the receptors is a female donor in good health, enrolled as a control in a pregnancy study.

The chain carries TRBV2 and TRBJ2-7; perhaps TRBD1 as D (5 bases). Trimming shortened V by 7 bases and J by 1 base, and 14 bases separated the two germline ends. The CDR3 totals 14 residues. Germline values: CDR1 SNHLY, CDR2 FYNNEI. CDR3 residues: CASIRQPDSYEQYF. In nucleotides, the CDR3 is TGTGCCAGCATTCGACAGCCCGATTCCTACGAGCAGTACTTC. The complete variable domain, with remaining parts taken from reference TRBV2 and TRBJ2-7, reads EPEVTQTPSHQVTQMGQEVILRCVPISNHLYFYWYRQILGQKVEFLVSFYNNEISEKSEIFDDQFSVERPDGSNFTLKIRSTKLEDSAMYFCASIRQPDSYEQYFGPGTRLTVT.

The chain is built from TRBV18 and TRBJ1-1; D uncertain. The V end was cut by 0 bases, the J end by 4 bases, with 18 bases between. CDR3 length equals 17 residues. The germline V gene has CDR1 KGHSH and CDR2 LQKENI. Here the CDR3 reads CASSPPSIGWEGTEAFF. CDR3 in DNA: TGTGCCAGCTCACCACCGAGTATCGGCTGGGAGGGCACTGAAGCTTTCTTT. Complete variable domain (other parts from reference TRBV18 and TRBJ1-1): NAGVMQNPRHLVRRRGQEARLRCSPMKGHSHVYWYRQLPEEGLKFMVYLQKENIIDESGMPKERFSAEFPKEGPSILRIQQVVRGDSAAYFCASSPPSIGWEGTEAFFGQGTRLTVV.

This clone has more than one count but fewer than ten. The chain couples TRBV27 to TRBJ1-1; tentatively, D is TRBD1 (5 bases). The CDR3 runs to 13 residues. The V gene's germline CDR1 is MNHEY and CDR2 SMNVEV (reference sequence). Trimming removed 8 bases at V and 0 bases at J, with 10 bases between. In DNA form, the CDR3 reads TGTGCCAGCTCATGGGGGGTGAACACTGAAGCTTTCTTT. It codes for CASSWGVNTEAFF.

This chain connects TRBV6-1 to TRBJ1-3, with D uncertain. The CDR3 has 14 amino acids. The germline V gene encodes CDR1 MNHNS and CDR2 SASEGT. The V end lost 2 bases, the J end lost 0 bases, and 5 bases lay between the germline ends. In DNA form, the CDR3 reads TGTGCCAGCAGTGAAATCAGCTCTGGAAACACCATATATTTT. Residues: CASSEISSGNTIYF.

The chain recombines TRBV18 with TRBJ1-5; D not certain. Trimming pared 3 bases from V and 5 bases from J, leaving 11 bases between. The CDR3 has 14 amino acids. CDR1 is KGHSH and CDR2 is LQKENI in the germline V gene. The CDR3 DNA follows: TGTGCCAGCTCACCGAACAGCAACTATCAGCCCCAGCATTTT. Translation gives CASSPNSNYQPQHF.

The genes are TRBV14 and TRBJ1-4; D not certain. The CDR3 sequence is 18 residues long. Germline V gene data show CDR1 as SGHDN and CDR2 as FVKESK. With 2 bases removed from V and 2 bases from J, the gap between germline ends came to 18 bases. CDR3 sequence: CASSQIAGFAATNEKLFF. CDR3 DNA: TGTGCCAGCAGCCAAATCGCCGGGTTCGCGGCGACTAATGAAAAACTGTTTTTT.

For this clone: At one end, the junction sequence differs from germline, possibly due to a read error. V and J are TRBV12-5 and TRBJ1-2; D remains ambiguous. The CDR3 has 8 residues. The V gene's germline CDR1 is LGHNT and CDR2 FRNRAP. The CDR3 sequence: CASGLQPF. Here the CDR3 DNA reads TGTGCTAGTGGTTTACAACCTTTC.

This sequence joins TRBV5-1 and TRBJ2-5; 10 nucleotides agree with TRBD2. CDR3 length: 16 residues. CDR1 and CDR2 (germline): SGHRS, YFSETQ. V dropped 1 base and J dropped 2; count of bases not matched to a gene: 5. The CDR3 bases are TGCGCCAGCAGCTTGACCGGGACTAGCGCTCAAGAGACCCAGTACTTC. Amino acid sequence: CASSLTGTSAQETQYF.

The gene calls are TRBV4-1 and TRBJ1-4, with no clear D. This CDR3 has 16 residues. The germline gives CDR1 MGHRA, CDR2 YSYEKL. V was cut by 1 base and J by 5 bases, with 14 bases left in between. CDR3: CASSQGNGQINEKLFF. The DNA for the CDR3 is TGCGCCAGCAGCCAAGGCAATGGGCAGATAAATGAAAAACTGTTTTTT.

The rearrangement joins TRBV7-3 to TRBJ2-5; 9 nucleotides align to TRBD1. The CDR3 has 15 residues. The ends lost 5 bases at V and 4 bases at J; junction bases unmatched: 8. Germline assignment: CDR1 SGHTA and CDR2 FQGTGA. The chain's CDR3 is CASSPGQGYVETQYF. CDR3 nucleotide sequence: TGTGCCAGCAGCCCGGGACAGGGATATGTAGAGACCCAGTACTTC.

The genes are TRBV4-3 and TRBJ2-3; D is undetermined. The CDR3 has 14 amino acids. Germline values: CDR1 LGHNA, CDR2 YSLEER. The V end lost 0 bases, the J end lost 3 bases, and 7 bases lay between the germline ends. The CDR3 sequence: CASSQDYRTDTQYF. The CDR3 nucleotides are TGCGCCAGCAGCCAAGATTACCGGACAGATACGCAGTATTTT.

The chain combines TRBV4-3 with TRBJ1-2; TRBD1 matches 8 bases. Germline values: CDR1 LGHNA, CDR2 YSLEER. Trimming took 3 bases from V and 6 from J; bases not matched to a gene: 18. CDR3 length: 18 amino acids. CDR3: CASSQALVGQAPRDGYTF. As DNA, the CDR3 is TGCGCCAGCAGCCAGGCCTTGGTGGGACAGGCTCCAAGGGATGGCTACACCTTC.

This chain joins TRBV5-6 and TRBJ1-5; a possible D gene is TRBD1 (6 bases). The V gene's germline CDR1 is SGHDT and CDR2 YYEEEE. There are 14 residues in the CDR3. V lost 1 base and J 11 bases, leaving 16 bases between the germline ends. Written as DNA, the CDR3 is TGTGCCAGCAGCTTGCTGGGGGGGGCAGGAGCCCAGCATTTT. As protein: CASSLLGGAGAQHF.

This clone was counted only a few times. This chain uses TRBV7-2 with TRBJ1-1; the D gene is possibly TRBD1 (6 bases). CDR1 SGHTA and CDR2 FQGNSA come from the germline V gene. V was shortened by 5 bases and J by 1 base, with 17 bases between the two germline ends. This CDR3 has 16 amino acids. CDR3 sequence reads: CASSPRGTNKNTEAFF. CDR3 DNA sequence: TGTGCCAGCAGCCCTAGGGGGACAAATAAGAACACTGAAGCTTTCTTT.

The rearrangement joins TRBV7-2 to TRBJ2-1; 11 bases are a match to TRBD1. Germline CDR1 and CDR2: SGHTA and FQGNSA. V shed 3 bases and J 7 bases; nucleotides not matched to a gene: 5. The CDR3 has 15 residues. Written as DNA, the CDR3 is TGTGCCAGCAGCTTCGCCGGGACAGGGGGGAATGAGCAGTTCTTC. Protein product: CASSFAGTGGNEQFF.

This sequence joins TRBV7-8 and TRBJ2-3, with 9 bases that match TRBD1. Germline V gene sequence: CDR1 SGHVS, CDR2 FQNEAQ. V trimming: 2 bases; J trimming: 7 bases; junction bases outside the gene matches: 10. CDR3 length: 16 residues. The CDR3 DNA reads as TGTGCCAGCAGCTTAACAGGGGGCCTCCTTCTAAATACGCAGTATTTT. Translated, it gives CASSLTGGLLLNTQYF.

V usage is TRBV7-8 and J usage is TRBJ1-5, with 11 bases that match TRBD1. The length of the CDR3 is 15 residues. Germline CDR1 and CDR2: SGHVS and FQNEAQ. Trimming removed 5 bases from V and 6 bases from J; junction bases left unmatched: 6. The CDR3 reads CASSLGQGAAQPQHF. The CDR3 DNA reads as TGTGCCAGCAGCCTTGGACAGGGGGCGGCTCAGCCCCAGCATTTT.

The CDR3 here is CASSIDSGRSQYF. The CDR3, as DNA: TGTGCCAGCAGCATCGACTCCGGCCGTTCGCAGTATTTT. This chain uses TRBV7-3 with TRBJ2-3; D unresolved. Trimming removed 5 bases from V and 10 bases from J, with 16 bases in between. Germline values: CDR1 SGHTA, CDR2 FQGTGA. This CDR3 has 13 amino acids.

The CDR3 region has the DNA TGTGCCAGCAGCTTTGCCGGGACAGCGAACACTGAAGCTTTCTTT. Translation gives CASSFAGTANTEAFF. V usage is TRBV7-2 and J usage is TRBJ1-1; 7 bases are shared with TRBD1. V shed 3 bases, J shed 1 base, and the junction held 5 bases outside the gene matches. The germline gives CDR1 SGHTA, CDR2 FQGNSA. The CDR3 is 15 amino acids.

The chain carries TRBV5-6 and TRBJ2-5; TRBD1 matches at 7 bases. Germline V gene sequence: CDR1 SGHDT, CDR2 YYEEEE. This CDR3 spans 16 amino acids. The junction had 15 bases not matched to a gene; V was cut back by 3 bases and J by 7 bases. The chain's CDR3 is CASSSLGTALKGTQYF. The CDR3 DNA follows: TGTGCCAGCAGCTCGCTGGGGACAGCCCTCAAGGGGACCCAGTACTTC.

This chain uses TRBV11-2 with TRBJ2-1, with 9 bases fitting TRBD1. The CDR3 extends over 16 amino acids. J gave up 7 bases and V 4 bases, and 11 bases lay outside the gene matches. The germline V gene encodes CDR1 SGHAT and CDR2 FQNNGV. This chain's CDR3 is CASSSFRDRVVNEQFF. The CDR3 region has the DNA TGTGCCAGCAGCTCATTCCGGGACAGGGTTGTAAATGAGCAGTTCTTC.

The V call is TRBV5-1, the J call TRBJ2-3; D uncertain. Between the trimmed V and J ends, which lost 6 bases and 4 bases, there was a span of 9 bases. Germline V gene lookup returns CDR1 SGHRS and CDR2 YFSETQ. This CDR3 is 12 amino acids long. The chain's CDR3 is CASNGDSDTQYF. The CDR3 bases are TGCGCCAGCAATGGAGACTCAGATACGCAGTATTTT.

The chain uses TRBV4-1 and TRBJ2-7; TRBD1 is a possible D gene (6 bases). Germline V lookup: CDR1 MGHRA, CDR2 YSYEKL. V was trimmed by 8 bases and J by 2 bases, leaving 13 bases between them. CDR3 size: 13 residues. CDR3 DNA sequence: TGCGCCAGCGCCCGGGACAAAACCTACGAGCAGTACTTC. This sequence encodes CASARDKTYEQYF.

This clone was seen a few times. The chain recombines TRBV19 with TRBJ2-3, with TRBD1 matching over 9 bases. CDR3 length: 14 residues. Unmatched junction bases numbered 10, after V lost 9 bases and J lost 6 bases. Germline CDR1 and CDR2: LNHDA and SQIVND (reference sequence). CDR3 DNA sequence: TGTGCCAGCAGGGCTACAGGGGGCCTGGATACGCAGTATTTT. Translation gives CASRATGGLDTQYF.

The V gene is TRBV19, the J gene TRBJ2-1; 9 bases agree with TRBD2. Germline CDR1 LNHDA, CDR2 SQIVND (reference sequence). The CDR3 covers 15 residues. The V gene end was trimmed by 7 bases and the J gene end by 10 bases; junction bases not matched to a gene: 14. CDR3 sequence (DNA): TGTGCCAGTACCACCTTGGCGGGGGGGAAATTCGAGCAGTTCTTC. This encodes CASTTLAGGKFEQFF. Full variable domain (outside the CDR3, taken from reference TRBV19 and TRBJ2-1): DGGITQSPKYLFRKEGQNVTLSCEQNLNHDAMYWYRQDPGQGLRLIYYSQIVNDFQKGDIAEGYSVSREKKESFPLTVTSAQKNPTAFYLCASTTLAGGKFEQFFGPGTRLTVL.

A note on this clone: No DNA is shown, since the ends of the CDR3 on it are uncertain; the CDR3 is the one TCRdb lists. The chain carries TRBV27 and TRBJ1-3; the table assigns TRBD1, which was not confirmed against the DNA. The CDR3 length equals 18 residues, ends included. Germline CDR1 is MNHEY and CDR2 is SMNVEV (reference sequence). The CDR3 here is CASSFWPRGLSSGNTIYF.

The rearrangement joins TRBV18 to TRBJ2-7; D gene ambiguous. Germline assignment: CDR1 KGHSH and CDR2 LQKENI. This CDR3 contains 15 residues. The ends were cut back, 6 bases at V and 1 base at J, with 16 bases in the middle. The CDR3 DNA follows: TGTGCCAGCTCCCGAGGCCCTATTGGATCCTACGAGCAGTACTTC. This sequence encodes CASSRGPIGSYEQYF.